This TCR beta chain was identified during a study of T cells expressing NK-cell markers. Overall study findings and caveats: As a fraction of CD8+ T cells, dominant NKG2C+ clonotypes reached about 1.0-7.5% in over 5 donors. Clones of NKG2C+ T cells that had expanded were of unclear HCMV specificity.

Germline V CDR1 and CDR2: DFQATT, SNEGSKA (reference sequence). The CDR3 has 18 amino acids. For each CDR3 protein, TCRdb gives one entry from its re-call of the 5' RACE reads, without DNA. This specimen shows 400,000 to 550,000 distinct CDR3 sequences; the ten leading clones hold roughly 8%. Comment on this clonotype: The antigen is unknown.

Sequenced material: blood T cells: a sorted CD56 or NKG2C T cell subset, CD4+ or CD8+ T cells, or bulk PBMC T cells (not recorded which). The V call is TRBV20-1, the J call TRBJ2-1; TCRdb names TRBD1, which stays unverified in the absence of DNA. The sequence came from a woman between 18 and 70 years old in good health. CDR3: CSARGTIDRGRGYGEQFF.